This T cell receptor beta chain was obtained from a study of radiation and T cells in renal cell carcinoma. CDR1 and CDR2 (germline): ENHRY, SYGVKD. This CDR3 is 15 amino acids long. V gave up 6 bases and J gave up 2 bases, with 13 bases separating them. Clones were read by immunoSEQ multiplex PCR, and TCRdb kept only the in-frame ones, dropping some. This sample yields 150,000 or so clones, of which about 85% are seen a single time; around 4% belongs to the top ten. Described time point: baseline pretreatment blood. Sample treatment: 15 Gy SBRT to primary tumor, nephrectomy 4 weeks later. Here the sequenced sample was blood, taken from a patient whose treatment included radiotherapy and nephrectomy. The receptor comes from a woman aged 70 to 79 with renal cell carcinoma. The V call is TRBV10-3, the J call TRBJ2-2; a weak D match, TRBD2 (7 bases). The CDR3 protein is CAISSGGANTGELFF. The CDR3 nucleotides read TGTGCCATCAGCTCGGGGGGCGCAAACACCGGGGAGCTGTTTTTT.